Below, 12 T cell receptor beta chains from the same sample are listed, as sequenced in a study of CD8 T cells in Susac syndrome. Random hexamers were used to reverse transcribe an amount of roughly 0.45 to 1 ug RNA. MiXCR, run by TCRdb on the immunoSEQ multiplex PCR reads, gives a single entry per CDR3 protein. The sample consists of 400,000 to 550,000 distinct CDR3 sequences, about 85% of them appearing once. The sample taken for sequencing was CD8+ T cells from PBMCs. The receptors shown here come from a human donor with multiple sclerosis.

The V gene is TRBV7-9, the J gene TRBJ1-4; D remains ambiguous. Deletions cut 5 bases from V and 0 bases from J, with 16 bases between. This CDR3 contains 17 residues. Germline lookup yields CDR1 SEHNR and CDR2 FQNEAQ (reference sequence). CDR3 in amino acids: CASSPPRPIATNEKLFF. The DNA of the CDR3 is TGTGCCAGCAGCCCTCCCCGTCCTATTGCAACTAATGAAAAACTGTTTTTT.

The V gene is TRBV6-4, the J gene TRBJ2-2, with TRBD2 identical over 8 bases. The V gene end was trimmed by 5 bases and the J gene end by 6 bases; junction bases not matched to a gene: 5. Germline-derived CDR1 and CDR2 are MRHNA and SNTAGT. The CDR3 totals 14 residues. CDR3 region: CASSPGLGSGELFF. The CDR3 DNA reads as TGTGCCAGCAGTCCGGGACTAGGTTCCGGGGAGCTGTTTTTT.

The V gene is TRBV12-3 or TRBV12-4, the J gene TRBJ2-7, with 9 bases matching TRBD2. J was trimmed by 3 bases and V by 6 bases; bases with no gene match: 15. The CDR3 is made up of 17 amino acids. The CDR3 nucleotides read TGTGCCAGCAGCTCTAGCGGGATGCAATTTTTCGGCTACGAGCAGTACTTC. Residues: CASSSSGMQFFGYEQYF.

V and J are TRBV30 and TRBJ1-1; a possible D gene is TRBD1 (5 bases). The CDR3 runs to 13 residues. Germline CDR1 GTSNPN, CDR2 SVGIG (reference sequence). V was cut by 2 bases and J by 3 bases, with 10 bases left in between. The CDR3 DNA sequence: TGTGCCTGGAGTCCCTCAGGGCACACTGAAGCTTTCTTT. As protein: CAWSPSGHTEAFF.

V usage is TRBV6-5 and J usage is TRBJ2-2; TRBD1 matches 7 bases. CDR3 length: 14 amino acids. V was clipped by 6 bases and J by 7 bases; unmatched bases: 8. The germline CDR1 and CDR2 sequences are MNHEY and SVGAGI. The CDR3 here is CASSNTGVDGELFF. The CDR3 DNA is TGTGCCAGCAGCAACACAGGGGTGGACGGGGAGCTGTTTTTT.

The chain couples TRBV20-1 to TRBJ1-1; D gene uncertain. The CDR3 is made up of 13 amino acids. Trimming shortened V by 3 bases and J by 4 bases, and 12 bases separated the two germline ends. Germline V gene sequence: CDR1 DFQATT, CDR2 SNEGSKA (reference sequence). CDR3 coding DNA: TGCAGTGCTAGGCAAAGTAACCCCACTGAAGCTTTCTTT. Its protein product is CSARQSNPTEAFF.

V and J are TRBV20-1 and TRBJ2-6; D gene unclear. Trimming cost V 0 bases and J 0 bases, with 3 bases left between them. CDR1 and CDR2 (germline): DFQATT, SNEGSKA (reference sequence). The CDR3 loop spans 14 amino acids. The CDR3 loop is CSARDPSGANVLTF. CDR3 sequence (DNA): TGCAGTGCTAGAGATCCCTCTGGGGCCAACGTCCTGACTTTC.

This chain connects TRBV23-1 to TRBJ1-2; TRBD1 agrees at 9 bases. Being an ORF, TRBV23-1 has a function that is uncertain. V lost 3 bases and J lost 3; bases outside the gene matches: 8. CDR3 length equals 16 residues. The CDR3 DNA follows: TGCGCCAGCAGTCAGAAGCGGACAGGGGATGACTATGGCTACACCTTC. It specifies CASSQKRTGDDYGYTF.

This CDR3 reads CASSLQGLTDTQYF. The CDR3 coding sequence is TGTGCCAGCAGTTTGCAGGGCCTCACAGATACGCAGTATTTT. This chain connects TRBV27 to TRBJ2-3; the D gene is possibly TRBD1 (5 bases). V was shortened by 3 bases and J by 2 bases, with 9 bases between the two germline ends. Germline CDR1 and CDR2: MNHEY and SMNVEV (reference sequence). The length of the CDR3 is 14 residues.

The chain carries TRBV5-1 and TRBJ1-1; D may be TRBD1 (6 bases). The germline V gene encodes CDR1 SGHRS and CDR2 YFSETQ. The CDR3 length is 15 residues. The V end was cut by 1 base, the J end by 2 bases, with 12 bases between. The CDR3 nucleotides are TGCGCCAGCAGCTTGTCCCGGGACATCAACACTGAAGCTTTCTTT. Translated: CASSLSRDINTEAFF.

The chain employs TRBV27 and TRBJ2-7; maybe TRBD1 (6 bases). The V end lost 4 bases, the J end lost 5 bases, and 12 bases lay between the germline ends. There are 13 residues in the CDR3. Germline V gene lookup returns CDR1 MNHEY and CDR2 SMNVEV (reference sequence). CDR3 in amino acids: CASSSQGVHEQYF. The DNA of the CDR3 is TGTGCCAGCAGTTCACAGGGCGTCCACGAGCAGTACTTC.

V is TRBV13 and J is TRBJ1-2; 7 bases align to TRBD1. Germline CDR1 reads PRHDT; CDR2 reads FYEKMQ (reference sequence). J gave up 3 bases and V 5 bases, and 6 bases lay outside the gene matches. This CDR3 contains 14 residues. CDR3 residues: CASSGQAPDYGYTF. CDR3 sequence (DNA): TGTGCCAGCAGCGGACAGGCCCCTGACTATGGCTACACCTTC.